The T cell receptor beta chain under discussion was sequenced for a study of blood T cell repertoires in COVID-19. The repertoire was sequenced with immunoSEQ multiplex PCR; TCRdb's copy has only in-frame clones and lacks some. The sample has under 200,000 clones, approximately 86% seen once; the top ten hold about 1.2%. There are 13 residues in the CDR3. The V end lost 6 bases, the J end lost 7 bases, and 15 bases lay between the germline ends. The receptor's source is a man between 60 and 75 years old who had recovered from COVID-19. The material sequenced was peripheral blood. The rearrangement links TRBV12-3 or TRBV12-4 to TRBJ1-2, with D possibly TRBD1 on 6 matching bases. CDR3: CASSTTGSAGYTF. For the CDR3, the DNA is TGTGCCAGCAGCACTACAGGGTCTGCTGGCTACACCTTC.